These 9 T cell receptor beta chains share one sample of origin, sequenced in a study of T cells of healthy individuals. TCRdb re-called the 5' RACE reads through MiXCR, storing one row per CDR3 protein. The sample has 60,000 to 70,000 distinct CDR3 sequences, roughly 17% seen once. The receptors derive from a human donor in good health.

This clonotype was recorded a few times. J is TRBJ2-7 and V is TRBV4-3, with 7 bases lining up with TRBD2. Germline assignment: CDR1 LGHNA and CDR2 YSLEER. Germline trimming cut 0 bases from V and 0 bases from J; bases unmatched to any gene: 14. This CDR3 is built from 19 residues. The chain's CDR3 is CASSQDGYSGSSYSYEQYF. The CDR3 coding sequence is TGCGCCAGCAGCCAAGATGGGTATAGCGGGTCCTCCTACTCCTACGAGCAGTACTTC.

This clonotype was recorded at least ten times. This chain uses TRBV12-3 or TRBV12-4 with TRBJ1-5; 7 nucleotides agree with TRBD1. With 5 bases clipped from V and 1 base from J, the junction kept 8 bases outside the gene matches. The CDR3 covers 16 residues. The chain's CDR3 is CASSLAQGTSNQPQHF. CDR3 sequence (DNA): TGTGCCAGCAGTCTTGCACAGGGGACCAGCAATCAGCCCCAGCATTTT.

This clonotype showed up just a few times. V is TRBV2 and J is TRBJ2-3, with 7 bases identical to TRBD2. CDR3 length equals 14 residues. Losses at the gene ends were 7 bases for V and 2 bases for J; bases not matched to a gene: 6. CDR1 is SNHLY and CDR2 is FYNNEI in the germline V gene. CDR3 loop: CASTAAGITDTQYF. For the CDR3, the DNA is TGTGCCAGCACGGCAGCGGGAATCACAGATACGCAGTATTTT.

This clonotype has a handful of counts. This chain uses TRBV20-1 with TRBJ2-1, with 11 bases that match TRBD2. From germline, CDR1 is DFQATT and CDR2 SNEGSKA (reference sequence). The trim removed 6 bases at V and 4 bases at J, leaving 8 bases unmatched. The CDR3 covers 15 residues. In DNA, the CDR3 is TGCAGTGCCCTATTACTAGCGGGGGATTACAATGAGCAGTTCTTC. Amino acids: CSALLLAGDYNEQFF.

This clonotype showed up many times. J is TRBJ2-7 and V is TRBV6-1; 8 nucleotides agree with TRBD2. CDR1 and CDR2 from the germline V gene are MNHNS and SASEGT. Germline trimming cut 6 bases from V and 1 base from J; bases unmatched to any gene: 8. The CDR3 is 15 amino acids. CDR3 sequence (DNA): TGTGCCAGCAGGGGGGGACTAGAATTTTCCTACGAGCAGTACTTC. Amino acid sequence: CASRGGLEFSYEQYF.

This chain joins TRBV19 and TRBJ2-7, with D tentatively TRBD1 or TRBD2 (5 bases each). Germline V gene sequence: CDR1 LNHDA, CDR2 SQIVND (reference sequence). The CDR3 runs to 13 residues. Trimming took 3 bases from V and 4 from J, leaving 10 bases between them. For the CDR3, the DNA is TGTGCCAGTAGTATGGGGGTAGGGTACGAGCAGTACTTC. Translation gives CASSMGVGYEQYF.

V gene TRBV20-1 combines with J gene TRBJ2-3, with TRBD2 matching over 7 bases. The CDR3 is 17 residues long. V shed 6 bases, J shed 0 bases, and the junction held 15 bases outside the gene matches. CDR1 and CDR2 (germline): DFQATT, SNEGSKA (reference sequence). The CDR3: CSASGARENPSTDTQYF. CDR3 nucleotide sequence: TGCAGTGCCAGCGGGGCCAGAGAGAATCCTAGCACAGATACGCAGTATTTT.

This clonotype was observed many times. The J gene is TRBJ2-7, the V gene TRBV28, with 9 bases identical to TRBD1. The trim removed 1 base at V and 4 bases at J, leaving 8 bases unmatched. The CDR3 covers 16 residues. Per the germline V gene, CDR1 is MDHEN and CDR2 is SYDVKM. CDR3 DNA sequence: TGTGCCAGCAGTTTATCAACGACAGGGGGGATTTACGAGCAGTACTTC. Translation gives CASSLSTTGGIYEQYF. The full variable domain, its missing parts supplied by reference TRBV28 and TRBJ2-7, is DVKVTQSSRYLVKRTGEKVFLECVQDMDHENMFWYRQDPGLGLRLIYFSYDVKMKEKGDIPEGYSVSREKKERFSLILESASTNQTSMYLCASSLSTTGGIYEQYFGPGTRLTVT.

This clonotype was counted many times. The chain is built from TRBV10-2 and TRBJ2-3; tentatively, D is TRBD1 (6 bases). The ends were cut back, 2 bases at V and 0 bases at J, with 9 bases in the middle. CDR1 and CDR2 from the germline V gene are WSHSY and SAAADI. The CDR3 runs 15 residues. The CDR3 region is CASSEDRISTDTQYF. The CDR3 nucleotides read TGCGCCAGCAGTGAGGACAGGATTAGCACAGATACGCAGTATTTT.